This is a list of T cell receptor beta chains from one sample in a study of brain T cells in children with intractable seizures. Sequencing was performed with immunoSEQ multiplex PCR; in TCRdb, only in-frame clones are kept and a portion is missing. The sample lists 300,000 to 400,000 clones; over 90% were seen once. The material was peripheral blood, obtained about 5 months after surgery. Receptors were obtained from a boy under two years old with tuberous sclerosis and intractable seizures. Each CDR3 is given with its conserved first and last residue. The D gene is left open where the match is weak. Where a row states a size, it is once, few, many or the class of an expanded clone; other rows omit it.

-	TRBD1	TRBJ2-3	TRBV5-1	TGCGCCAGCAGCTTGGGGAGGGCAGGGGGCGCAGATACGCAGTATTTT	CASSLGRAGGADTQYF
once	-	TRBJ1-5	TRBV28	TGTGCCAGCAGTTTAGCAGAGTCTGGGTCGCGGCCCCAGCATTTT	CASSLAESGSRPQHF
-	-	TRBJ1-2	TRBV9	TGTGCCAGCAGCGTAGCCGGACATGGGGCTTATGGCTACACCTTC	CASSVAGHGAYGYTF
-	-	TRBJ1-5	TRBV2	TGTGCCAGCAGTGAATGGGAGAATAGCAATCAGCCCCAGCATTTT	CASSEWENSNQPQHF
-	TRBD2	TRBJ2-1	TRBV9	TGTGCCAGCAGCGCCGGGACTAATCCCCAGCAGTTCTTC	CASSAGTNPQQFF
-	-	TRBJ1-2	TRBV4-2	TGTGCCAGCAGCCAAGATTTGGGCCCTGCTAACTATGGCTACACCTTC	CASSQDLGPANYGYTF
-	TRBD1	TRBJ2-7	TRBV11-3	TGTGCCAGCAGCTTAGAACTCAGGACAGGGGAAAGTATCTACGAGCAGTACTTC	CASSLELRTGESIYEQYF
-	TRBD1	TRBJ1-1	TRBV7-8	TGTGCCAGCAGCCTTGAACAGGGGGTACCTGAAGCTTTCTTT	CASSLEQGVPEAFF
once	-	TRBJ2-1	TRBV9	TGTGCCAGCAGCGTAGTGGCGGGGAGCTCCTACAATGAGCAGTTCTTC	CASSVVAGSSYNEQFF
-	-	TRBJ1-5	TRBV7-9	TGTGCCAGCAGCCCGGACACAAATAGCAATCAGCCCCAGCATTTT	CASSPDTNSNQPQHF
-	-	TRBJ1-5	TRBV28	TGTGCCAGCAGCCTCAGCGGGGATTATCAGCCCCAGCATTTT	CASSLSGDYQPQHF
-	TRBD2	TRBJ2-5	TRBV5-6	TGTGCCAGCAGCGTGGGACTAGCGGGAGAGACCCAGTACTTC	CASSVGLAGETQYF
-	TRBD1	TRBJ1-2	TRBV3-1/TRBV3-2	TGTGCCAGCAGCCTCATAGGGACAGGGGGAAACTATGGCTACACCTTC	CASSLIGTGGNYGYTF
once	TRBD2	TRBJ2-1	TRBV5-1	TGCGCCAGTACAGCGGGGGGGTACAATGAGCAGTTCTTC	CASTAGGYNEQFF
once	TRBD2	TRBJ2-7	TRBV6-5	TGTGCCAGTACGGGACTAGCGCCTAGAAACGAGCAGTACTTC	CASTGLAPRNEQYF
few	-	TRBJ1-5	TRBV4-2	TGTGCCAGCGGCTCCAATCAGCCCCAGCATTTT	CASGSNQPQHF
-	-	TRBJ1-5	TRBV4-1	TGCGCCAGCAGCCAAGGTCCCTATAGCAATCAGCCCCAGCATTTT	CASSQGPYSNQPQHF
-	-	TRBJ1-2	TRBV4-1	TGCGCCAGCAGCCAAGATGCAGGGTTCTATGGCTACACCTTC	CASSQDAGFYGYTF
-	-	TRBJ1-3	TRBV30	TGTGCCTGGAGTGTACGACGGGGGATCTCTGGAAACACCATATATTTT	CAWSVRRGISGNTIYF
-	-	TRBJ2-7	TRBV6-5	TGTGCCAGCACTGCGGGGTTAGGCTCCTACGAGCAGTACTTC	CASTAGLGSYEQYF
-	-	TRBJ1-1	TRBV2	TGTGCCAGCAGTTGGGACGGAAACACTGAAGCTTTCTTT	CASSWDGNTEAFF
-	TRBD1	TRBJ1-2	TRBV29-1	TGCAGCGTTGAAGACTCCGGGACAGGCGGGGATGGCTACACCTTC	CSVEDSGTGGDGYTF
-	-	TRBJ1-2	TRBV6-5	TGTGCCAGCAGTCCCGGACAGAGATCTAACTATGGCTACACCTTC	CASSPGQRSNYGYTF
-	-	TRBJ1-5	TRBV6-1	TGTGCCAGCAGTGATACCGGACAGAGCAATCAGCCCCAGCATTTT	CASSDTGQSNQPQHF